The sequence of this T cell receptor (beta chain) was determined in a study of blood T cell repertoires in COVID-19. The overall study: Whether acute or convalescent, the COVID-19 samples came from the United States, Italy and Spain. From T cells, B-cell-depleted T cells, or PBMCs came the material, which was cDNA or gDNA.

Germline CDR1 reads PRHDT; CDR2 reads FYEKMQ (reference sequence). The CDR3 contains 14 residues. Trimming took 5 bases from V and 2 from J, leaving 12 bases between them. Per the original data handling: Nucleated cell number was recorded as an estimate derived from reference gene primer amplification. Here immunoSEQ multiplex PCR was the method, and the copy in TCRdb shows in-frame clones only, minus some. That table furnishes V, J and clone size, whereas the DNA furnished D and trimming. The sample records about 69,000 clones, 90% being singletons. The count of this clone is one. Sequencing used peripheral blood. This clonotype originated in a man aged 50-59 years with acute or convalescent COVID-19. The V call is TRBV13, the J call TRBJ2-5; D possibly corresponds to TRBD2 (7 bases). CDR3 in amino acids: CASSQRGGQETQYF. Here the CDR3 DNA reads TGTGCCAGCAGCCAAAGGGGGGGACAAGAGACCCAGTACTTC.